This T cell receptor (beta chain) was documented in a study of regulatory T cells in long-lasting Graves disease. Study-wide results and caveats: Persistent disease exhibited a predilection for TRBV28, TRBJ1-2 and TRBJ2-5. The persistent group shared 3,000 or so public clonotypes, more than the 966 shared by new patients. The TCR repertoire of persistent Graves' patients was less diverse than that of newly diagnosed ones.

The sample holds a few counts of this clonotype. The target antigen is unknown. The TCR beta library used iRepertoire HTBI primers with Arm-PCR amplification of CDR3. MiXCR was run by TCRdb on the multiplex PCR reads, yielding one entry per CDR3 protein. This repertoire shows some 330,000 distinct CDR3 sequences, approximately 25% found once; its top ten account for around 30%. The J segment lost 2 bases and the V segment lost 3 bases, leaving 10 bases of the junction unmatched. This CDR3 has 18 amino acids. Germline V gene lookup returns CDR1 MDHEN and CDR2 SYDVKM. This sample's time point: persistent/refractory GD, antithyroid drugs over 5 years with positive TRAb. Extracted PBMC RNA gave rise to the TCR library.

This TCR was sampled from a woman in her thirties or forties with Graves disease. This sequence joins TRBV28 and TRBJ2-1; 10 nucleotides line up with TRBD2. The starting material was peripheral blood mononuclear cells (PBMCs), obtained when the disease was refractory, from a patient treated with antithyroid drugs. The CDR3 nucleotides read TGTGCCAGCAGTTTTTTGGCTAGCGGGAGAGGACCCTACAATGAGCAGTTCTTC. It is translated as CASSFLASGRGPYNEQFF.